Listed here is a single T cell receptor beta chain. The ends were cut back, 0 bases at V and 4 bases at J, with 7 bases in the middle. Germline V gene lookup returns CDR1 ENHRY and CDR2 SYGVKD. The CDR3 has 15 amino acids. This record comes from a study of blood T cell repertoires in COVID-19. Sequencing used immunoSEQ multiplex PCR; TCRdb keeps in-frame clones, though not all of them. The table has 22,000 or so clones, about 90% seen once. The TCR was taken from a human donor in a cohort sampled during active COVID-19. The chain uses TRBV10-3 and TRBJ1-6, with D unclear. Sequences were obtained from peripheral blood. CDR3 in amino acids: CAISESGSYNSPLHF. DNA for the CDR3: TGTGCCATCAGTGAGTCTGGCAGTTATAATTCACCCCTCCACTTT.